Shown below are 30 T cell receptor beta chains from a single sample sequenced in a study of T cells after yellow fever vaccination. TCRdb re-derived calls from the 5' RACE reads in MiXCR, one entry per CDR3 protein. This table holds 250,000 to 400,000 distinct CDR3 sequences, 4.1% found once. The sample was PBMCs, taken 5 days after the yellow fever booster vaccination. The receptors were gathered from a man in his late teens or twenties who received the YFV17D yellow fever vaccine.

This sequence joins TRBV6-6 and TRBJ2-1, with 8 bases fitting TRBD2. Germline assignment: CDR1 MNHNY and CDR2 SVGAGI (reference sequence). V shed 6 bases and J 5 bases; nucleotides not matched to a gene: 6. This CDR3 is 14 amino acids long. CDR3 sequence reads: CASRMTSAHNEQFF. CDR3 sequence (DNA): TGTGCCAGCAGAATGACTAGCGCCCACAATGAGCAGTTCTTC.

The chain links TRBV7-8 to TRBJ1-5, with D possibly TRBD1 on 5 matching bases. Between the trimmed V and J ends, which lost 1 base and 6 bases, there was a span of 13 bases. CDR1 is SGHVS and CDR2 is FQNEAQ in the germline V gene. There are 15 residues in the CDR3. The chain's CDR3 is CASSLGGEQGQPQHF. For the CDR3, the DNA is TGTGCCAGCAGCTTAGGGGGGGAGCAGGGTCAGCCCCAGCATTTT.

The table lists this clonotype with many counts. The chain joins TRBV9 to TRBJ2-3; no reliable D call. Trimming took off 3 bases at V and 2 bases at J, with 16 bases between the two ends. This CDR3 comprises 16 residues. Germline loops: CDR1 SGDLS, CDR2 YYNGEE. The CDR3 here is CASSDRLMMNTDTQYF. CDR3 DNA sequence: TGTGCCAGCAGCGACCGACTGATGATGAACACAGATACGCAGTATTTT. Based on the CDR3 plus reference TRBV9 and TRBJ2-3, the full variable domain is DSGVTQTPKHLITATGQRVTLRCSPRSGDLSVYWYQQSLDQGLQFLIQYYNGEERAKGNILERFSAQQFPDLHSELNLSSLELGDSALYFCASSDRLMMNTDTQYFGPGTRLTVL.

The genes are TRBV11-2 and TRBJ2-3; 11 nucleotides agree with TRBD2. Germline CDR1 is SGHAT and CDR2 is FQNNGV. The CDR3 loop spans 16 amino acids. Trimming at V came to 5 bases and at J to 2 bases, leaving 6 bases not matched to a gene. The CDR3 bases are TGTGCCAGCAGCACCTTAGCGGGGGGGATCACAGATACGCAGTATTTT. This gives the protein CASSTLAGGITDTQYF.

In this sample, this clonotype turned up many times. The chain is built from TRBV4-1 and TRBJ2-2; perhaps D is TRBD1 or TRBD2 (6 bases each). CDR1 and CDR2 (germline): MGHRA, YSYEKL. The ends were cut back, 3 bases at V and 1 base at J, with 15 bases in the middle. The CDR3 has 17 residues. The CDR3 sequence: CASSHPRGRKNTGELFF. As DNA, the CDR3 is TGCGCCAGCAGCCACCCCCGGGGGCGGAAGAACACCGGGGAGCTGTTTTTT.

The chain couples TRBV2 to TRBJ1-6; D may be TRBD1 (5 bases). CDR3 length: 14 residues. V was cut by 5 bases and J by 8 bases, with 13 bases left in between. CDR1 SNHLY and CDR2 FYNNEI come from the germline V gene. The CDR3 loop reads CASSSEQVDSPLHF. In DNA, the CDR3 is TGTGCCAGCAGTAGTGAACAGGTGGATTCACCCCTCCACTTT.

This clonotype was recorded at least ten times. The V call is TRBV5-1, the J call TRBJ2-3; maybe TRBD1 (6 bases). The germline V gene has CDR1 SGHRS and CDR2 YFSETQ. V gave up 5 bases and J gave up 5 bases, with 15 bases separating them. This CDR3 spans 14 amino acids. The CDR3 coding sequence is TGCGCCAGCAGACAGGGCATAGAGGAAGATACGCAGTATTTT. It encodes CASRQGIEEDTQYF.

This clonotype has just a few counts. The CDR3 DNA sequence: TGTGCCAGCAGTAGGCCGGGACTGTCATACAGATTGAGCTCCTACAATGAGCAGTTCTTC. It codes for CASSRPGLSYRLSSYNEQFF. The rearrangement links TRBV27 to TRBJ2-1, with D maybe TRBD2 (6 bases). The length of the CDR3 is 20 residues. Trimming removed 5 bases at V and 0 bases at J, with 26 bases between. Germline CDR1 reads MNHEY; CDR2 reads SMNVEV (reference sequence).

This clonotype was detected ten times or more. V usage is TRBV5-1 and J usage is TRBJ1-1; 8 positions agree with TRBD1. The CDR3 has 14 residues. The V and J ends lost 3 bases and 4 bases, in that order; junction bases with no gene match: 5. The germline V gene encodes CDR1 SGHRS and CDR2 YFSETQ. CDR3 DNA: TGCGCCAGCAGCTGGATTACAGGGGGCACTGAAGCTTTCTTT. Encoded protein: CASSWITGGTEAFF.

This clonotype has more than one count but fewer than ten. The rearrangement joins TRBV20-1 to TRBJ2-3; D gene uncertain. This CDR3 has 13 residues. The germline V gene has CDR1 DFQATT and CDR2 SNEGSKA (reference sequence). Trimming took off 3 bases at V and 4 bases at J, with 11 bases between the two ends. The CDR3 is CSASELGPDTQYF. CDR3 DNA: TGCAGTGCTAGCGAATTAGGTCCAGATACGCAGTATTTT.

The table lists this clonotype with many counts. The chain is built from TRBV29-1 and TRBJ2-5; 7 bases map to TRBD2. Trimming removed 8 bases from V and 0 bases from J; junction bases left unmatched: 6. The CDR3 extends over 13 amino acids. Germline V CDR1 and CDR2: SQVTM, ANQGSEA. The CDR3 loop reads CSSRGGYQETQYF. The DNA of the CDR3 is TGCAGCTCCCGCGGGGGTTACCAAGAGACCCAGTACTTC.

The sample holds a few counts of this clonotype. The rearrangement links TRBV29-1 to TRBJ1-5; D remains unclear. CDR1 is SQVTM and CDR2 is ANQGSEA in the germline V gene. V was trimmed by 4 bases and J by 5 bases, leaving 15 bases between them. The CDR3 spans 14 residues. The CDR3 bases are TGCAGCGTTGGTGGCCCGGGCCCCGATCAGCCCCAGCATTTT. As protein: CSVGGPGPDQPQHF. Filled out from reference TRBV29-1 and TRBJ1-5, the complete variable domain reads SAVISQKPSRDICQRGTSLTIQCQVDSQVTMMFWYRQQPGQSLTLIATANQGSEATYESGFVIDKFPISRPNLTFSTLTVSNMSPEDSSIYLCSVGGPGPDQPQHFGDGTRLSIL.

This rearrangement joins TRBV7-3 to TRBJ2-3, with 9 nucleotides matching TRBD2. The germline gives CDR1 SGHTA, CDR2 FQGTGA. The CDR3 covers 16 residues. Trimming at V came to 5 bases and at J to 4 bases, leaving 10 bases not matched to a gene. CDR3 coding DNA: TGTGCCAGCAGCCTAGGGGTAGCGGGGGCCGCAGATACGCAGTATTTT. Protein sequence: CASSLGVAGAADTQYF.

This clonotype was observed a handful of times. V usage is TRBV29-1 and J usage is TRBJ2-5; TRBD2 matches 15 bases. The CDR3 runs to 15 residues. J lost 4 bases, V lost 4 bases, and 4 bases had no gene match. Germline assignment: CDR1 SQVTM and CDR2 ANQGSEA. The CDR3 DNA follows: TGCAGCGTTGTAGGACTAGCGGGGGGGCGAGAGACCCAGTACTTC. Its translation: CSVVGLAGGRETQYF.

This clonotype was seen a handful of times. The chain recombines TRBV5-1 with TRBJ1-1; 9 nucleotides match TRBD1. Germline CDR1 reads SGHRS; CDR2 reads YFSETQ. This CDR3 has 13 amino acids. Losses at the gene ends were 4 bases for V and 6 bases for J; bases not matched to a gene: 4. The CDR3 DNA reads as TGCGCCAGCAGCCGGGACAGGGTCTCTGAAGCTTTCTTT. Its translation is CASSRDRVSEAFF.

This clonotype has a count of ten or more. The CDR3 DNA sequence: TGTGCCAGCAGCTCGAGGCAAGCCAACACCGGGGAGCTGTTTTTT. Its translation: CASSSRQANTGELFF. The gene calls are TRBV7-2 and TRBJ2-2; D unresolved. Trimming cost V 4 bases and J 2 bases, with 11 bases left between them. CDR1 and CDR2 from the germline V gene are SGHTA and FQGNSA. The CDR3 is 15 residues long.

This clonotype was picked up many times. This chain links TRBV6-5 with TRBJ1-1; tentative D call: TRBD1 (5 bases). This CDR3 spans 14 amino acids. V lost 5 bases to trimming and J lost 0 bases, with 10 bases between them. The germline CDR1 and CDR2 sequences are MNHEY and SVGAGI. The CDR3 region has the DNA TGTGCCAGCAGTCTAGGGGATATGAACACTGAAGCTTTCTTT. Its protein product is CASSLGDMNTEAFF.

There are many counts of this clonotype. This sequence joins TRBV20-1 and TRBJ2-5; D remains unclear. The CDR3 is made up of 13 amino acids. The ends were cut back, 6 bases at V and 9 bases at J, with 20 bases in the middle. Germline V gives CDR1 DFQATT, CDR2 SNEGSKA (reference sequence). The CDR3 is CSAGWGPRSSQYF. CDR3 sequence (DNA): TGCAGTGCCGGTTGGGGTCCCCGCTCATCCCAGTACTTC.

The sample holds many counts of this clonotype. V gene TRBV7-6 combines with J gene TRBJ1-5; D remains ambiguous. The CDR3 sequence is 11 residues long. Germline CDR1 reads SGHVS; CDR2 reads FNYEAQ. Trimming removed 8 bases from V and 9 bases from J, with 11 bases in between. This CDR3 reads CASGLEWPQHF. The CDR3 region has the DNA TGTGCCAGCGGTCTAGAGTGGCCCCAGCATTTT.

This clonotype was detected a few times. CDR3 loop: CASSYTRPQLQETQYF. CDR3 nucleotides: TGTGCCAGCAGTTACACCCGACCGCAGCTCCAGGAGACCCAGTACTTC. This rearrangement joins TRBV6-6 to TRBJ2-5; D is unresolved. The CDR3 is 16 amino acids. Between the trimmed V and J ends, which lost 2 bases and 5 bases, there was a span of 18 bases. Germline CDR1 MNHNY, CDR2 SVGAGI (reference sequence).

This clonotype came up a few times. The rearrangement links TRBV5-1 to TRBJ2-3; D tentatively reads TRBD1 or TRBD2 (6 bases each). This CDR3 region has 14 residues. V lost 2 bases and J 5 bases, leaving 12 bases between the germline ends. Germline V gene lookup returns CDR1 SGHRS and CDR2 YFSETQ. The CDR3: CASSFRQEGDTQYF. For the CDR3, the DNA is TGCGCCAGCAGCTTCCGACAGGAGGGAGATACGCAGTATTTT.

This clonotype has just a few counts. J is TRBJ1-6 and V is TRBV10-3; possible D gene TRBD1, 5 bases. Per the germline V gene, CDR1 is ENHRY and CDR2 is SYGVKD. Trimming removed 7 bases from V and 3 bases from J, with 7 bases in between. The CDR3 runs to 13 residues. The CDR3 spells CAITGDYNSPLHF. CDR3 sequence (DNA): TGTGCCATCACGGGGGACTATAATTCACCCCTCCACTTT.

This clonotype was seen ten or more times. The chain joins TRBV30 to TRBJ1-2; D ambiguous. This CDR3 is built from 12 residues. V was cut by 1 base and J by 1 base, with 4 bases left in between. The germline gives CDR1 GTSNPN, CDR2 SVGIG (reference sequence). The CDR3, as DNA: TGTGCCTGGAGTGACAATAACTATGGCTACACCTTC. This encodes CAWSDNNYGYTF.

This clonotype was counted at least ten times. This chain connects TRBV4-3 to TRBJ1-5; D might be TRBD1 (5 bases). V shed 0 bases and J shed 7 bases, with 16 bases lying between them. From germline, CDR1 is LGHNA and CDR2 YSLEER. The CDR3 is 16 amino acids. The CDR3 coding sequence is TGCGCCAGCAGCCAAGATACGGGATGGGGGAGCCAGCCCCAGCATTTT. This gives the protein CASSQDTGWGSQPQHF.

This clonotype was counted between two and nine times. This chain uses TRBV9 with TRBJ2-5; no clear D gene. V lost 0 bases, J lost 7 bases, and 10 bases lay in between. Looked up from germline, CDR1 is SGDLS and CDR2 is YYNGEE. This CDR3 contains 13 residues. DNA for the CDR3: TGTGCCAGCAGCGTAGAGGGCCCCGGGACCCAGTACTTC. It codes for CASSVEGPGTQYF.

This clonotype was counted only a few times. The chain links TRBV28 to TRBJ2-1; 7 bases fit TRBD1. The junction had 5 bases not matched to a gene; V was cut back by 6 bases and J by 3 bases. The CDR3 is 14 amino acids. CDR1 is MDHEN, CDR2 SYDVKM, per germline. The CDR3 loop reads CASSPGQVYNEQFF. The CDR3 bases are TGTGCCAGCAGCCCCGGACAGGTCTACAATGAGCAGTTCTTC.

This clonotype has at least ten counts. V usage is TRBV15 and J usage is TRBJ2-5, with D possibly TRBD2 on 6 matching bases. The ends were cut back, 6 bases at V and 6 bases at J, with 17 bases in the middle. The germline gives CDR1 LNHNV, CDR2 YYDKDF (reference sequence). This CDR3 is built from 14 residues. This chain's CDR3 is CATSSNRGVKTQYF. The CDR3 DNA reads as TGTGCCACCAGTTCAAATCGCGGGGTGAAGACCCAGTACTTC.

The chain joins TRBV9 to TRBJ2-2, with 10 bases fitting TRBD1. Trimming took 4 bases from V and 2 from J; bases not matched to a gene: 5. The CDR3 runs to 16 residues. In germline, CDR1 is SGDLS, CDR2 YYNGEE. The CDR3 reads CASSPGTGVNTGELFF. The CDR3 DNA is TGTGCCAGCAGCCCTGGGACAGGGGTCAACACCGGGGAGCTGTTTTTT.

This clonotype appeared many times. The chain is built from TRBV7-9 and TRBJ2-1; D is undetermined. V lost 6 bases, J lost 10 bases, and 13 bases lay in between. Germline lookup yields CDR1 SEHNR and CDR2 FQNEAQ (reference sequence). The CDR3 has 12 amino acids. DNA for the CDR3: TGTGCCAGCAGTCTAAACTTCATCGAGCAGTTCTTC. It yields the protein CASSLNFIEQFF.

This clonotype was seen repeatedly, ten times or more. This chain joins TRBV3-1 and TRBJ1-6, with 8 bases identical to TRBD1. After removal of 4 bases from V and 6 bases from J, the junction contained 5 bases not matched to a gene. The V gene's germline CDR1 is LGHDT and CDR2 YNNKEL (reference sequence). The CDR3 extends over 15 amino acids. DNA for the CDR3: TGTGCCAGCAGCCCCCGGGACAGGATTAATTCACCCCTCCACTTT. Translation gives CASSPRDRINSPLHF.